A selection of T cell receptor beta chains follows, all from one sample in a study of beta chain features in type 1 diabetes. Method: immunoSEQ multiplex PCR; TCRdb's copy keeps in-frame clones and lacks some. Of about 660,000 clones in the sample, around 15% are singletons; the top ten hold approximately 0.042%. The sequenced sample was naive CD4+ T cells from blood. The receptors derive from a man younger than 35 with type 1 diabetes. Each CDR3 is given with its conserved first and last residue. The D gene is left open where the match is weak. Not every row has a clone size; where given, it reads once, few, many or a size class.

D: NA
V: TRBV10-3
J: TRBJ1-2
size: few
CDR3: CAISEMRRAGDGYTF
DNA: TGTGCCATCAGTGAAATGAGGCGGGCTGGGGATGGCTACACCTTC

D: NA
V: TRBV9
J: TRBJ1-1
size: NA
CDR3: CASSVEGGVGTEAFF
DNA: TGTGCCAGCAGCGTAGAGGGAGGGGTTGGGACTGAAGCTTTCTTT

D: NA
V: TRBV6-1
J: TRBJ1-2
size: few
CDR3: CASSDRDYGYTF
DNA: TGTGCCAGCAGTGACAGGGACTATGGCTACACCTTC

D: TRBD1
V: TRBV28
J: TRBJ2-2
size: few
CDR3: CASRPGTGDFANTGELFF
DNA: TGTGCCAGCAGGCCCGGGACAGGGGACTTCGCGAACACCGGGGAGCTGTTTTTT

D: NA
V: TRBV7-2
J: TRBJ2-5
size: few
CDR3: CASSFQGGAETQYF
DNA: TGTGCCAGCAGCTTTCAGGGGGGGGCAGAGACCCAGTACTTC

D: NA
V: TRBV4-2
J: TRBJ2-2
size: few
CDR3: CASSPSGTLASGELFF
DNA: TGTGCCAGCAGCCCGTCCGGGACTCTAGCATCCGGGGAGCTGTTTTTT

D: NA
V: TRBV18
J: TRBJ2-1
size: NA
CDR3: CASSPSRSSYNEQFF
DNA: TGTGCCAGCTCACCTTCGAGGAGCTCCTACAATGAGCAGTTCTTC

D: TRBD1
V: TRBV25-1
J: TRBJ1-2
size: few
CDR3: CASSSPGGRGYYGYTF
DNA: TGTGCCAGCAGTTCCCCAGGCGGCAGGGGGTATTATGGCTACACCTTC

D: NA
V: TRBV7-2
J: TRBJ1-1
size: NA
CDR3: CASSLTRDTEAFF
DNA: TGTGCCAGCAGCTTAACCCGGGACACTGAAGCTTTCTTT

D: NA
V: TRBV6-5
J: TRBJ2-7
size: NA
CDR3: CASSYSGSYEQYF
DNA: TGTGCCAGCAGTTACTCAGGGAGCTACGAGCAGTACTTC

D: TRBD1
V: TRBV27
J: TRBJ1-5
size: few
CDR3: CASSFSTGGQPQHF
DNA: TGTGCCAGCAGTTTTTCGACAGGGGGGCAGCCCCAGCATTTT

D: TRBD1
V: TRBV5-6
J: TRBJ2-7
size: few
CDR3: CASSAGQGKIYEQYF
DNA: TGTGCCAGCAGCGCAGGACAGGGCAAGATCTACGAGCAGTACTTC

D: TRBD1
V: TRBV5-1
J: TRBJ1-1
size: few
CDR3: CASSHLTYRGKAYTEAFF
DNA: TGCGCCAGCAGCCATCTAACATACAGGGGGAAAGCGTACACTGAAGCTTTCTTT

D: NA
V: TRBV28
J: TRBJ1-5
size: few
CDR3: CASAGSNQPQHF
DNA: TGTGCCTCGGCAGGTAGCAATCAGCCCCAGCATTTT

D: TRBD1
V: TRBV4-2
J: TRBJ2-3
size: NA
CDR3: CASSLGQGQGRLDTQYF
DNA: TGTGCCAGCAGCCTTGGGCAGGGACAGGGGCGATTAGATACGCAGTATTTT

D: NA
V: TRBV30
J: TRBJ2-1
size: few
CDR3: CAWSPTAYNEQFF
DNA: TGTGCCTGGAGCCCGACTGCCTACAATGAGCAGTTCTTC

D: TRBD1
V: TRBV18
J: TRBJ2-1
size: NA
CDR3: CASSPGTGLNEQFF
DNA: TGTGCCAGCTCACCAGGGACAGGGCTCAATGAGCAGTTCTTC